Reported below is one T cell receptor beta chain. V lost 3 bases and J 0 bases, leaving 23 bases between the germline ends. CDR1 and CDR2 (germline): SQVTM, ANQGSEA. The CDR3 consists of 18 residues. A second PCR of roughly 7 to 11 cycles used a sample-barcoded 5' primer and a J-beta primer mix. Via MiXCR, TCRdb re-called the 5' RACE reads, giving one row per CDR3 protein. The table has hundreds of thousands of distinct CDR3 sequences, under 30% seen once. This record comes from a study of blood T cells in healthy people across ages. Sequencing was performed on blood. This TCR derives from an elderly woman in good health. The chain uses TRBV29-1 and TRBJ1-1; tentatively, D is TRBD1 (6 bases). CDR3 sequence (DNA): TGCAGCGTTGACGACAGGCCTAGCCCTCACTTTATGAACACTGAAGCTTTCTTT. Translating gives CSVDDRPSPHFMNTEAFF.